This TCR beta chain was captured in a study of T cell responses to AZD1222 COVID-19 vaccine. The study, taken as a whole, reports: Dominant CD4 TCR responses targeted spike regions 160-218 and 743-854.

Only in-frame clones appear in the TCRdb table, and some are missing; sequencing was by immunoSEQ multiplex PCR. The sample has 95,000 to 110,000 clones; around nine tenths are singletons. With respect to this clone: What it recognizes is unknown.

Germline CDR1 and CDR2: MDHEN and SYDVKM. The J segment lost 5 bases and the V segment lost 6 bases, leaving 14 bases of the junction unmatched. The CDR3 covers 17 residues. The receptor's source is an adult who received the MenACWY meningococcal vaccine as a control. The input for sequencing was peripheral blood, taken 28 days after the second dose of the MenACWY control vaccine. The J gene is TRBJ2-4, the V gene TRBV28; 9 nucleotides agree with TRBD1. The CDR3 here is CASRTNRGQWSENIQYF. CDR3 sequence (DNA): TGTGCCAGCAGGACAAACAGGGGGCAATGGTCCGAAAACATTCAGTACTTC.